The 20 T cell receptor beta chains below were found in one sample sequenced in a study of shared clonotypes between healthy human individuals. Here immunoSEQ multiplex PCR was the method, and the copy in TCRdb shows in-frame clones only, minus some. The sample consists of millions of clones, more than 80% of them appearing once. Sample: naive CD4+ T cells from PBMCs. Indicated subset: CD45RA+ positively selected. These receptors originate from a man younger than 35 in good health. Some clones in this sample may be carry-over from other donors' samples.

Written as DNA, the CDR3 is TGTGCCAGCAGCCCAATCATCAGCACAGATACGCAGTATTTT. Protein product: CASSPIISTDTQYF. V gene TRBV11-2 combines with J gene TRBJ2-3; the D is unclear. Trimming took 5 bases from V and 0 from J, leaving 9 bases between them. Per germline, CDR1 SGHAT and CDR2 FQNNGV. The CDR3 covers 14 residues.

This chain connects TRBV14 to TRBJ2-6; 7 bases align to TRBD1. The CDR3 is 16 residues long. Germline-derived CDR1 and CDR2 are SGHDN and FVKESK. V was clipped by 3 bases and J by 7 bases; unmatched bases: 9. CDR3 coding DNA: TGTGCCAGCAGCCAGGTCCGACAGGGCAGAGCCAACGTCCTGACTTTC. As protein: CASSQVRQGRANVLTF.

For this clone: The same CDR3 can be traced to other DNA sequences in this sample. Here the CDR3 DNA reads TGTGCCAGCAGCTTACGACAGGGCGACACTGAAGCTTTCTTT. This translates into CASSLRQGDTEAFF. The rearrangement uses TRBV7-9 and TRBJ1-1; 7 bases align to TRBD1. CDR1 and CDR2 (germline): SEHNR, FQNEAQ (reference sequence). J gave up 3 bases and V 2 bases, and 3 bases lay outside the gene matches. This CDR3 has 14 amino acids.

The chain recombines TRBV5-1 with TRBJ2-5; 13 nucleotides align to TRBD2. Germline CDR1 is SGHRS and CDR2 is YFSETQ. With V trimmed by 7 bases and J by 7 bases, 7 bases remained unmatched. The CDR3 covers 14 residues. In DNA form, the CDR3 reads TGCGCCAGCGGACTAGCGGGAGAGGGTGGGACCCAGTACTTC. This gives the protein CASGLAGEGGTQYF.

A word on this clone: Other DNA sequences in this sample translate to the same CDR3. The gene calls are TRBV5-1 and TRBJ2-2; D uncertain. V was cut by 2 bases and J by 4 bases, with 6 bases left in between. Looked up from germline, CDR1 is SGHRS and CDR2 is YFSETQ. CDR3 size: 13 residues. The CDR3 loop is CASSLQGTGELFF. CDR3 sequence (DNA): TGCGCCAGCAGCTTACAAGGCACCGGGGAGCTGTTTTTT.

V usage is TRBV5-1 and J usage is TRBJ2-1, with 7 bases identical to TRBD2. Germline CDR1 reads SGHRS; CDR2 reads YFSETQ. The junction had 12 bases not matched to a gene; V was cut back by 0 bases and J by 9 bases. The CDR3 runs to 16 residues. The CDR3 DNA is TGCGCCAGCAGCTTGGCCCAAGGAGCGGGGTCTGGTGAGCAGTTCTTC. Translated, it gives CASSLAQGAGSGEQFF.

J is TRBJ2-1 and V is TRBV27; D call uncertain. The CDR3 has 16 amino acids. Germline CDR1 reads MNHEY; CDR2 reads SMNVEV (reference sequence). Trimming shortened V by 1 base and J by 0 bases, and 10 bases separated the two germline ends. CDR3 bases: TGTGCCAGCAGTTTATTCTCGGTTATCTCCTACAATGAGCAGTTCTTC. It codes for CASSLFSVISYNEQFF.

The chain is built from TRBV13 and TRBJ2-1; no firm D call. Germline CDR1 and CDR2: PRHDT and FYEKMQ (reference sequence). The CDR3 is 14 amino acids. The V end was cut by 1 base, the J end by 2 bases, with 6 bases between. The CDR3 protein is CASSLAGTYNEQFF. CDR3 DNA sequence: TGTGCCAGCAGCTTAGCCGGCACCTACAATGAGCAGTTCTTC.

The J gene is TRBJ2-3, the V gene TRBV5-6; TRBD1 might be the D (7 bases). CDR1 and CDR2 (germline): SGHDT, YYEEEE. The CDR3 runs 16 residues. The V end lost 4 bases, the J end lost 3 bases, and 18 bases lay between the germline ends. The CDR3 spells CASSLSQGRRTDTQYF. In nucleotides, the CDR3 is TGTGCCAGCAGCCTCTCACAGGGGAGGAGGACAGATACGCAGTATTTT.

This clone has just one count. The junction departs from the called germline gene at one end, perhaps through a read error. V and J are TRBV28 and TRBJ2-6; 7 positions agree with TRBD1. This CDR3 comprises 18 residues. Germline CDR1 reads MDHEN; CDR2 reads SYDVKM. The CDR3 region is CASSSRDRFNSGVNVLTF. In DNA, the CDR3 is TGTGCCAGCAGTTCAAGGGACAGATTCAACTCTGGGGTCAACGTCCTGACTTTC.

This chain joins TRBV7-2 and TRBJ1-2; 8 bases line up with TRBD1. Germline lookup yields CDR1 SGHTA and CDR2 FQGNSA. The V and J ends lost 2 bases and 4 bases, in that order; junction bases with no gene match: 6. This CDR3 has 15 residues. CDR3 loop: CASSLNRGSGYGYTF. As DNA, the CDR3 is TGTGCCAGCAGCTTAAACAGGGGGAGCGGCTATGGCTACACCTTC.

J is TRBJ1-1 and V is TRBV7-2; 7 positions agree with TRBD1. The germline CDR1 and CDR2 sequences are SGHTA and FQGNSA. J gave up 7 bases and V 2 bases, and 7 bases lay outside the gene matches. The CDR3 has 14 residues. The CDR3 nucleotides read TGTGCCAGCAGCTTATGGCAGGGGGTGAATGAAGCTTTCTTT. It is translated as CASSLWQGVNEAFF.

The chain uses TRBV6-6 and TRBJ1-4, with 7 nucleotides matching TRBD1. Germline V gene lookup returns CDR1 MNHNY and CDR2 SVGAGI (reference sequence). The CDR3 consists of 16 residues. V lost 5 bases and J lost 3; bases outside the gene matches: 9. Here the CDR3 reads CASSRKQGTANEKLFF. The CDR3 DNA reads TGTGCCAGCAGTCGGAAACAGGGGACGGCTAATGAAAAACTGTTTTTT.

This clone appeared once. The gene calls are TRBV9 and TRBJ1-2; TRBD1 agrees at 8 bases. CDR3 size: 13 residues. From germline, CDR1 is SGDLS and CDR2 YYNGEE. V shed 3 bases and J 7 bases; nucleotides not matched to a gene: 5. CDR3 nucleotides: TGTGCCAGCAGCGCTACCGACAGGGGTGGCTACACCTTC. It yields the protein CASSATDRGGYTF. Full variable domain (rest looked up from reference TRBV9 and TRBJ1-2): DSGVTQTPKHLITATGQRVTLRCSPRSGDLSVYWYQQSLDQGLQFLIQYYNGEERAKGNILERFSAQQFPDLHSELNLSSLELGDSALYFCASSATDRGGYTFGSGTRLTVV.

The chain combines TRBV7-3 with TRBJ2-3; unclear D gene. The CDR3 is 13 residues long. The germline V gene encodes CDR1 SGHTA and CDR2 FQGTGA. V lost 3 bases and J 5 bases, leaving 9 bases between the germline ends. The DNA for the CDR3 is TGTGCCAGCAGCTTGACCCGACGAGATACGCAGTATTTT. Translated: CASSLTRRDTQYF.

This rearrangement joins TRBV11-3 to TRBJ2-1, with TRBD1 identical over 11 bases. Germline CDR1 reads SGHNT; CDR2 reads YENEEA. This CDR3 is 15 amino acids long. Trimming removed 4 bases from V and 7 bases from J; junction bases left unmatched: 6. For the CDR3, the DNA is TGTGCCAGCAGCTATGGACAGGGGGCACATAATGAGCAGTTCTTC. It encodes CASSYGQGAHNEQFF.

The gene calls are TRBV28 and TRBJ2-1; perhaps TRBD2 as D (6 bases). The CDR3 covers 15 residues. Germline CDR1 reads MDHEN; CDR2 reads SYDVKM. The V gene lost 7 bases and the J gene lost 7 bases, with 20 bases spanning the gap. The CDR3: CASMGSWGGTNEQFF. The CDR3 DNA reads TGTGCCAGCATGGGGTCCTGGGGCGGGACTAATGAGCAGTTCTTC.

V gene TRBV5-1 combines with J gene TRBJ2-1, with 12 bases matching TRBD1. CDR1 and CDR2 (germline): SGHRS, YFSETQ. With 4 bases clipped from V and 9 bases from J, the junction kept 8 bases outside the gene matches. The length of the CDR3 is 15 residues. The DNA of the CDR3 is TGCGCCAGCAGCCCAGGGACAGGGGGCGAGGGTGAGCAGTTCTTC. Encoded protein: CASSPGTGGEGEQFF.

The chain combines TRBV15 with TRBJ2-1; TRBD2 is a possible D gene (5 bases). V was clipped by 6 bases and J by 7 bases, with 10 bases between them. Per germline, CDR1 LNHNV and CDR2 YYDKDF (reference sequence). This CDR3 contains 12 residues. This CDR3 reads CATSFRGNEQFF. As DNA, the CDR3 is TGTGCCACCAGTTTCCGCGGGAATGAGCAGTTCTTC.

The rearrangement links TRBV9 to TRBJ1-1; TRBD1 matches 8 bases. The germline gives CDR1 SGDLS, CDR2 YYNGEE. Trimming took 6 bases from V and 0 from J; bases not matched to a gene: 7. The CDR3 is 15 residues long. In nucleotides, the CDR3 is TGTGCCAGCAACCCGGCAGGGGGCTTGAACACTGAAGCTTTCTTT. Translated, it gives CASNPAGGLNTEAFF.